The sample holds one count of the clone carrying this TCR beta chain. This sample stems from a study of shared clonotypes between healthy human individuals. Profiled with immunoSEQ multiplex PCR; TCRdb holds only in-frame clones, not every one. The sample includes hundreds of thousands of clones, under 80% of them seen just once. Trimming shortened V by 2 bases and J by 0 bases, and 10 bases separated the two germline ends. There are 15 residues in the CDR3. Per germline, CDR1 SGHAT and CDR2 FQNNGV. The receptor was derived from a woman aged 25 to 45 in good health. Source material: memory CD4+ T cells sorted from blood. Specified subset: CD45RA-negative fraction. The V and J genes are TRBV11-2 and TRBJ1-1, with TRBD1 as a possible D gene (5 bases). The CDR3 spells CASSLSQGMNTEAFF. CDR3 bases: TGTGCCAGCAGCTTAAGCCAGGGAATGAACACTGAAGCTTTCTTT.